The T cell receptor beta chain described here comes from a study of blood T cells in healthy people across ages. Study background: The template switching approach captured approximately one barcoded beta molecule for every two T cells. Whole-study results and caveats: Among long-lived donors, naive CD4+ cells were more numerous and diversity higher than in aged donors.

Through a sample-barcoded 5' primer and a J-beta primer mix, a second PCR was run for 7 to 11 cycles. TCRdb independently ran MiXCR on the 5' RACE reads; one entry per CDR3 protein. The table includes fewer than 900,000 distinct CDR3 sequences, approximately 43% detected once. About this clonotype: Antigen specificity is unknown.

Healthy individuals of Caucasian origin from Russia, aged about 6 to 90, served as donors. Each donor had around 9.8 milliliters of peripheral blood drawn. The trim removed 6 bases at V and 9 bases at J, leaving 4 bases unmatched. CDR3 length: 14 residues. From germline, CDR1 is SGHAT and CDR2 FQDESV (reference sequence). The V and J genes are TRBV11-1 and TRBJ2-1, with 14 bases that match TRBD2. This sequence was found in a woman in her fifties or sixties in good health. The specimen was blood. The CDR3 spells CASRGLAGDLEQFF. The CDR3 coding sequence is TGTGCCAGCAGGGGACTAGCGGGAGACCTTGAGCAGTTCTTC.